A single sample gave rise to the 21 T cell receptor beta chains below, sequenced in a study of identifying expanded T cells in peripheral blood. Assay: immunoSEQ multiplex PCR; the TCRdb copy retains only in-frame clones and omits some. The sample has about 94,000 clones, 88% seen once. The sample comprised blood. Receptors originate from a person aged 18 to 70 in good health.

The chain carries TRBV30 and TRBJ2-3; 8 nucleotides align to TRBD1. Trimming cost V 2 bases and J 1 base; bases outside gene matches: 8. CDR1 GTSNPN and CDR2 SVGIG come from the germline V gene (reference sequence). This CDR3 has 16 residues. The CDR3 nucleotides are TGTGCCTGGAGTAGAATGACAGGGGTTGGCACAGATACGCAGTATTTT. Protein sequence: CAWSRMTGVGTDTQYF.

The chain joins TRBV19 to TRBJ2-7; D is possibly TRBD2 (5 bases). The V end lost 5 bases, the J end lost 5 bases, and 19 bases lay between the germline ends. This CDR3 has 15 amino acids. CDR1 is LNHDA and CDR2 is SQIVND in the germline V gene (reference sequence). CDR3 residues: CASSFSGRENDEQYF. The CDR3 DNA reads TGTGCCAGTAGTTTTTCGGGTAGGGAGAACGACGAGCAGTACTTC.

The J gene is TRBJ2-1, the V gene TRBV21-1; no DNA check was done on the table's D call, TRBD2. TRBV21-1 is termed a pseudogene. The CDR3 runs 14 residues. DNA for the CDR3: TGTGCCAGCAGCAGCGGTTCCCATTACAATGAGCAGTTCTTC. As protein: CASSSGSHYNEQFF.

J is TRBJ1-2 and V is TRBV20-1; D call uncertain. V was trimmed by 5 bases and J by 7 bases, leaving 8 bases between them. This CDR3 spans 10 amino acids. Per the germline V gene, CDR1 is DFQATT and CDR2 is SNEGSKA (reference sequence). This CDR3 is CSAPGVGYTF. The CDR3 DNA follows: TGCAGTGCTCCCGGGGTTGGCTACACCTTC.

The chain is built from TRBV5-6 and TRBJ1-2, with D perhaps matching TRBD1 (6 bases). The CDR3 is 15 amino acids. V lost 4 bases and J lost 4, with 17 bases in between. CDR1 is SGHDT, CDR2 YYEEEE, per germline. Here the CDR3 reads CASSPGAGVIYGYTF. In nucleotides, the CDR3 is TGTGCCAGCAGCCCGGGGGCGGGAGTGATCTATGGCTACACCTTC.

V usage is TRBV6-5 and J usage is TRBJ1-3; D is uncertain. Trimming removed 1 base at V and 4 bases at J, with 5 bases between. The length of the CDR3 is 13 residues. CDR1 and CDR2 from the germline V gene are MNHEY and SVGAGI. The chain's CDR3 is CASSYLRGNTIYF. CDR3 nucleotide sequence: TGTGCCAGCAGTTACTTGAGAGGAAACACCATATATTTT.

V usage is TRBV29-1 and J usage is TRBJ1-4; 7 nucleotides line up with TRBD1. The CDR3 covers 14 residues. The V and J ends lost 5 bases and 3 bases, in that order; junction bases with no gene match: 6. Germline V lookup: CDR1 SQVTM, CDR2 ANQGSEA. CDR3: CSVRQGGANEKLFF. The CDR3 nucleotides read TGCAGCGTTCGACAGGGCGGTGCTAATGAAAAACTGTTTTTT.

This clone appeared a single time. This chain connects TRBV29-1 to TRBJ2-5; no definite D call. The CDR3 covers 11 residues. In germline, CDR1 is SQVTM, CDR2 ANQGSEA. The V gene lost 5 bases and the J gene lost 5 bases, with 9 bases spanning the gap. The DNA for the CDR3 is TGCAGCGTTCCCAGGTCGGAGACCCAGTACTTC. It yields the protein CSVPRSETQYF.

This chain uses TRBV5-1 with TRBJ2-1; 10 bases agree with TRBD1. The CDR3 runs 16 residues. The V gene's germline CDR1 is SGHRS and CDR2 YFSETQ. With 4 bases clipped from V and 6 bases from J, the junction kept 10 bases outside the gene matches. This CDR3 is CASSPGQGTEFNEQFF. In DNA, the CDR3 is TGCGCCAGCAGCCCGGGACAGGGGACGGAATTCAATGAGCAGTTCTTC. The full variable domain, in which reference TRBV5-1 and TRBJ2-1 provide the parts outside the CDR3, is KAGVTQTPRYLIKTRGQQVTLSCSPISGHRSVSWYQQTPGQGLQFLFEYFSETQRNKGNFPGRFSGRQFSNSRSEMNVSTLELGDSALYLCASSPGQGTEFNEQFFGPGTRLTVL.

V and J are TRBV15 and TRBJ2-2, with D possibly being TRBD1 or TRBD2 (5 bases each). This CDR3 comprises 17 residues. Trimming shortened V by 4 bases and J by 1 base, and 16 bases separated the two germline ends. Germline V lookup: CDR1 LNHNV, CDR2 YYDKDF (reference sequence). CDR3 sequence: CATSMGRARRNTGELFF. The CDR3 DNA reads TGTGCCACCAGCATGGGACGGGCGAGGCGGAACACCGGGGAGCTGTTTTTT.

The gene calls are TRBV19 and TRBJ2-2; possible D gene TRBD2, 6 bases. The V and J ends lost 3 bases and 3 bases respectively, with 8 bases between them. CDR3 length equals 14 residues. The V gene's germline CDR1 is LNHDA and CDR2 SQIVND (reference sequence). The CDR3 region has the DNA TGTGCCAGTAGTATGGCGGGGTACACCGGGGAGCTGTTTTTT. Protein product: CASSMAGYTGELFF.

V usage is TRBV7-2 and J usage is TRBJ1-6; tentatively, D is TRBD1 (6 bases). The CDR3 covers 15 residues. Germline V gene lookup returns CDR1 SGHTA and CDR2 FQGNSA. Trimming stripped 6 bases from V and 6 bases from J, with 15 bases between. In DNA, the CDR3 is TGTGCCAGCAGTTTGTCTGGGACACCTAATTCACCCCTCCACTTT. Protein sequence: CASSLSGTPNSPLHF.

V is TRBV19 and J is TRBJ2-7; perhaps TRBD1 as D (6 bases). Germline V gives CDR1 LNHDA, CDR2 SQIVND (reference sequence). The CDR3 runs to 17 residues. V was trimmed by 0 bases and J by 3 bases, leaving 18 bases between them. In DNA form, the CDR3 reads TGTGCCAGTAGTATAGATCGTCCGGGACATGCAAGCTACGAGCAGTACTTC. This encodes CASSIDRPGHASYEQYF.

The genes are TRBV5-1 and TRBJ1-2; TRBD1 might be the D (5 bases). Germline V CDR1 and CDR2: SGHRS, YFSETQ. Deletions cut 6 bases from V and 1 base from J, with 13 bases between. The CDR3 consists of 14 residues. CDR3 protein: CASTIGGRNYGYTF. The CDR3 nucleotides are TGCGCCAGCACCATCGGGGGTCGTAACTATGGCTACACCTTC. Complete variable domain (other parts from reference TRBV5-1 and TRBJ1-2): KAGVTQTPRYLIKTRGQQVTLSCSPISGHRSVSWYQQTPGQGLQFLFEYFSETQRNKGNFPGRFSGRQFSNSRSEMNVSTLELGDSALYLCASTIGGRNYGYTFGSGTRLTVV.

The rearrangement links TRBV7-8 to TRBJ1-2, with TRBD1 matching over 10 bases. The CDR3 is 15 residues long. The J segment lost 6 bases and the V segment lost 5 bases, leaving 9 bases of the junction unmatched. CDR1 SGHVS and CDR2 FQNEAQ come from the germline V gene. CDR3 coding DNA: TGTGCCAGCAGCCCTTGGGGACAGGGGATCGATGGCTACACCTTC. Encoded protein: CASSPWGQGIDGYTF.

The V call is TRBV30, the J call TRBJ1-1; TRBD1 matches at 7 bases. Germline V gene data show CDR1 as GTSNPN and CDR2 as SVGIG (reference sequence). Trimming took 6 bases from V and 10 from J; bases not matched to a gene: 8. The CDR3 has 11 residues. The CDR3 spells CACSQGGVAFF. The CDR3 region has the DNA TGTGCCTGTTCCCAGGGGGGAGTAGCTTTCTTT.

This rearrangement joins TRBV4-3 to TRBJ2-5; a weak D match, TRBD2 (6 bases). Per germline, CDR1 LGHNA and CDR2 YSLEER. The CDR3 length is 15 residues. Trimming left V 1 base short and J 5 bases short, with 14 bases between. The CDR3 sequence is CASSQGSLGGETQYF. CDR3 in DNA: TGCGCCAGCAGCCAAGGGTCGCTGGGAGGCGAGACCCAGTACTTC.

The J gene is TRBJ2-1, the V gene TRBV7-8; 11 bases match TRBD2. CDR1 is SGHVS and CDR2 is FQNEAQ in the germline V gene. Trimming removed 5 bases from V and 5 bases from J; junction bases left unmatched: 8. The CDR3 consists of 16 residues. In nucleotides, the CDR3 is TGTGCCAGCAGCCCTCTAGCGGGAGGCGTCAACAATGAGCAGTTCTTC. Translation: CASSPLAGGVNNEQFF.

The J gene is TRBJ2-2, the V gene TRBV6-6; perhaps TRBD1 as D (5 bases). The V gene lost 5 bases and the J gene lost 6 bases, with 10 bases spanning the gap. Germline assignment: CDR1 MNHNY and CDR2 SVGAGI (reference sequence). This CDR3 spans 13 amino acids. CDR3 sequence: CASSPRQPGELFF. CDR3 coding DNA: TGTGCCAGCAGTCCCCGACAGCCCGGGGAGCTGTTTTTT.

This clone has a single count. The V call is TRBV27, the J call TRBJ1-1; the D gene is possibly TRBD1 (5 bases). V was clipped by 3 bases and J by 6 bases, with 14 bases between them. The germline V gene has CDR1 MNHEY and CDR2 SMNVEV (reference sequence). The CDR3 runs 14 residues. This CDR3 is CASSFSGRMSEAFF. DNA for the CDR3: TGTGCCAGCAGTTTTTCAGGGCGAATGTCTGAAGCTTTCTTT.

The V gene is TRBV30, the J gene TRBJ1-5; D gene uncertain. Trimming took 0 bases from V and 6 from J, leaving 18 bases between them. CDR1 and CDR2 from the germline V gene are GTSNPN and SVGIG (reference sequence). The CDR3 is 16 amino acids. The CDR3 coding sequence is TGTGCCTGGAGTGTTTTATCCTCGGGCACGGCTCAGCCCCAGCATTTT. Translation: CAWSVLSSGTAQPQHF.